This T cell receptor beta chain was sequenced in a study of identical twins. Study findings and constraints: Insertions ran lower in abundant cord blood beta clonotypes, though not in memory repertoires. Invariant cells of the MAIT and iNKT types might have partly distorted the zero-insertion analyses. The study found weaker excess twin sharing in beta out-of-frame sequences.

Template switching (which added a universal primer site) was used, and cDNA carried unique molecular identifiers. TCRdb processed the 5' RACE reads anew with MiXCR; each CDR3 protein has one entry. The profile shows some 1,700,000 distinct CDR3 sequences, 25% to 35% of them singletons. In this sample, this clonotype turned up a few times. Its target is not known. The CDR3 has 14 amino acids. Trimming left V 6 bases short and J 1 base short, with 13 bases between. Germline lookup yields CDR1 DFQATT and CDR2 SNEGSKA (reference sequence). The J gene is TRBJ2-4, the V gene TRBV20-1; the D is unclear. This clonotype was sampled from a newborn girl in good health. Sequencing was done on a sample of cord blood. The CDR3 here is CSAPTSQAKNIQYF. Written as DNA, the CDR3 is TGCAGTGCACCTACCTCTCAGGCCAAAAACATTCAGTACTTC.